The clone carrying this TCR beta chain was picked up a small number of times. Exclusion applied to patients with autoimmune disease history or systemic immunosuppression. The entry originates in a study of OX40 agonist ivuxolimab in advanced cancers. Study-level information: Hepatocellular carcinoma, melanoma, renal cell or head and neck cancer occurred in dose-escalation patients.

Germline lookup yields CDR1 SGHRS and CDR2 YFSETQ. The V segment lost 4 bases and the J segment 1 base; nucleotides outside the gene matches: 9. The CDR3 has 17 amino acids. Only in-frame clones appear in the TCRdb table, and some are missing; sequencing was by immunoSEQ multiplex PCR. The sample has approximately 66,000 clones, 75% to 90% seen once; the top ten hold roughly 0.8%. The material sequenced was CD4+ or CD8+ T cells sorted from blood, taken in a trial of the OX40 agonist ivuxolimab. The chain uses TRBV5-1 and TRBJ1-2; 11 nucleotides align to TRBD1. The clonotype comes from an adult with an advanced solid tumor such as melanoma, head and neck, liver or kidney cancer. The CDR3 bases are TGCGCCAGCAGCCCAGGACAGGGGGCGCGGGGTAACTATGGCTACACCTTC. This encodes CASSPGQGARGNYGYTF. Full variable domain (rest looked up from reference TRBV5-1 and TRBJ1-2): KAGVTQTPRYLIKTRGQQVTLSCSPISGHRSVSWYQQTPGQGLQFLFEYFSETQRNKGNFPGRFSGRQFSNSRSEMNVSTLELGDSALYLCASSPGQGARGNYGYTFGSGTRLTVV.